This paragraph covers one T cell receptor (beta chain) sequence. Its antigen is still unknown. This sample stems from a study of OX40 agonist ivuxolimab in advanced cancers. Overall study findings and caveats: There was clonal expansion of CD4+ and CD8+ blood T cells by week 6 at 0.1 to 3.0 mg/kg. In a subset of nonresponders, normalized T-cell clonal expansion was also low.

The protocol was immunoSEQ multiplex PCR, while the TCRdb copy is restricted to in-frame clones and leaves out a portion. The table shows about 34,000 clones, with about 76% occurring only once. J was trimmed by 5 bases and V by 5 bases; bases with no gene match: 8. Germline V gene sequence: CDR1 SGHRS, CDR2 YFSETQ. The CDR3 runs 15 residues. The genes are TRBV5-1 and TRBJ2-7; TRBD2 matches at 12 bases. The sequencing here drew on CD4+ or CD8+ T cells sorted from blood, taken in a trial of the OX40 agonist ivuxolimab. The receptor comes from an adult with an advanced solid tumor such as melanoma, head and neck, liver or kidney cancer. DNA of the CDR3: TGCGCCAGCAGATCTCTAGCGGGAGGGCCCAACGAGCAGTACTTC. Translation: CASRSLAGGPNEQYF.